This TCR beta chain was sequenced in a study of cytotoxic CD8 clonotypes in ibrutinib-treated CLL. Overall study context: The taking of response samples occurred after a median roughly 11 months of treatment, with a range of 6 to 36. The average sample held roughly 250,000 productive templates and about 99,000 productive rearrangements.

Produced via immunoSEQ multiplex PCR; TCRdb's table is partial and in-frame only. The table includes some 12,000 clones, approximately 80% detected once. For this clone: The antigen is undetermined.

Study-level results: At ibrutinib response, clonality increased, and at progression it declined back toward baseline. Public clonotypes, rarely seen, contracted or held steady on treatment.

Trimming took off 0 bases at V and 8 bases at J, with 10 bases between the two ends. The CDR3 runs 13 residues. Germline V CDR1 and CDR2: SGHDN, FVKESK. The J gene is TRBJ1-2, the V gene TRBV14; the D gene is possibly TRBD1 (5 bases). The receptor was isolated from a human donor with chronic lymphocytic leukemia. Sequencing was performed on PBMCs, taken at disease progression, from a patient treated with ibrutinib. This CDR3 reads CASSQEEGLGYTF. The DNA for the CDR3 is TGTGCCAGCAGCCAAGAGGAGGGGCTGGGCTACACCTTC.